A single sample gave rise to the 23 T cell receptor beta chains below, sequenced in a study of Graves' ophthalmopathy and Graves' hyperthyroidism. Amplification targeted the TCR beta CDR3 regions, with RNA transcripts as the source material. The workflow started with a first-round RT-PCR run with HTBI primers and then moved on to a second-round multiplex PCR. TCRdb reprocessed the multiplex PCR reads via MiXCR and lists one record per CDR3 protein. The data show under 400,000 distinct CDR3 sequences, 17% seen once. The sample comprised peripheral blood. The receptor source for this set is an adult man with Graves' ophthalmopathy.

In this sample, this clonotype turned up a few times. The chain combines TRBV5-1 with TRBJ1-1; D is possibly TRBD1 (5 bases). The CDR3 is made up of 13 amino acids. Germline CDR1 SGHRS, CDR2 YFSETQ. The V and J ends lost 0 bases and 8 bases respectively, with 11 bases between them. CDR3 DNA: TGCGCCAGCAGCTTGGCCCGCGGGGGGGAAGCTTTCTTT. This gives the protein CASSLARGGEAFF.

This clonotype was detected ten times or more. The chain recombines TRBV28 with TRBJ2-2; perhaps D is TRBD1 or TRBD2 (6 bases each). Germline V lookup: CDR1 MDHEN, CDR2 SYDVKM. V was trimmed by 8 bases and J by 0 bases, leaving 16 bases between them. The length of the CDR3 is 16 residues. As DNA, the CDR3 is TGTGCCAGCGCGGAGGGGGGCAGAACGAACACCGGGGAGCTGTTTTTT. This gives the protein CASAEGGRTNTGELFF.

This clonotype showed up many times. The DNA for the CDR3 is TGTGCCAGCAGTTACGTGGCACAAGAGACCCAGTACTTC. Protein sequence: CASSYVAQETQYF. The rearrangement joins TRBV6-5 to TRBJ2-5; D uncertain. CDR3 size: 13 residues. The V gene's germline CDR1 is MNHEY and CDR2 SVGAGI. V was trimmed by 2 bases and J by 2 bases, leaving 6 bases between them.

To note about this clonotype: This may be a read error: a much more frequent sequence differs by one nucleotide. A read error is likely, as this CDR3 ends without the conserved phenylalanine or tryptophan. The chain joins TRBV30 to TRBJ2-5; D ambiguous. V was clipped by 2 bases and J by 5 bases, with 12 bases between them. Germline loops: CDR1 GTSNPN, CDR2 SVGIG (reference sequence). The length of the CDR3 is 13 residues. CDR3 bases: TGTGCCTGGAGTAGAAAAGTTTCGGAGACCCAGTACCTC. It translates to CAWSRKVSETQYL.

This clonotype showed up many times. The chain combines TRBV10-3 with TRBJ2-7; perhaps TRBD2 as D (5 bases). The CDR3 has 14 residues. Trimming took 6 bases from V and 0 from J, leaving 12 bases between them. The germline gives CDR1 ENHRY, CDR2 SYGVKD. The DNA for the CDR3 is TGTGCCATCAGGAACAGCGGATCCTCCTACGAGCAGTACTTC. Protein product: CAIRNSGSSYEQYF.

This clonotype has more than one count but fewer than ten. V gene TRBV5-1 combines with J gene TRBJ2-7, with D perhaps matching TRBD1 (5 bases). This CDR3 spans 14 amino acids. Trimming took 0 bases from V and 2 from J, leaving 9 bases between them. Germline loops: CDR1 SGHRS, CDR2 YFSETQ. CDR3 residues: CASSLGGQTYEQYF. The CDR3 coding sequence is TGCGCCAGCAGCTTGGGGGGCCAGACCTACGAGCAGTACTTC.

In its sample, this clonotype was seen many times. The CDR3 loop reads CAWSRQLNTEAFF. The CDR3 nucleotides are TGTGCCTGGAGTAGACAGCTGAACACTGAAGCTTTCTTT. V is TRBV30 and J is TRBJ1-1; TRBD1 is a possible D gene (5 bases). The ends were cut back, 2 bases at V and 0 bases at J, with 7 bases in the middle. CDR3 length: 13 amino acids. Looked up from germline, CDR1 is GTSNPN and CDR2 is SVGIG (reference sequence).

V gene TRBV20-1 combines with J gene TRBJ2-5; 7 positions agree with TRBD2. The length of the CDR3 is 15 residues. V lost 2 bases to trimming and J lost 5 bases; unmatched junction nucleotides: 11. Per germline, CDR1 DFQATT and CDR2 SNEGSKA (reference sequence). CDR3 nucleotide sequence: TGCAGTGCTAGATTCAAGCGGGGAATCGAGGAGACCCAGTACTTC. This translates into CSARFKRGIEETQYF.

This clonotype was observed many times. The CDR3 here is CSAREGLAVNTGELFF. As DNA, the CDR3 is TGCAGTGCTAGAGAAGGACTAGCGGTCAACACCGGGGAGCTGTTTTTT. The chain has TRBV20-1 and TRBJ2-2, with 10 positions matching TRBD2. Per the germline V gene, CDR1 is DFQATT and CDR2 is SNEGSKA (reference sequence). The junction had 3 bases not matched to a gene; V was cut back by 0 bases and J by 2 bases. The CDR3 consists of 16 residues.

Many counts were recorded for this clonotype. The CDR3 DNA reads as TGTGCCAGCAGTTTATCGGACGCGCGGGGCAAAAACATTCAGTACTTC. This translates into CASSLSDARGKNIQYF. This chain joins TRBV12-3 or TRBV12-4 and TRBJ2-4; the D gene is possibly TRBD2 (6 bases). CDR3 size: 16 residues. Trimming left V 2 bases short and J 3 bases short, with 14 bases between.

A note on this clonotype: One end of the junction fails to match germline, which may point to a read error. The rearrangement uses TRBV19 and TRBJ1-6; 7 nucleotides agree with TRBD1. The germline V gene encodes CDR1 LNHDA and CDR2 SQIVND (reference sequence). The CDR3 is made up of 14 amino acids. The CDR3 sequence: CAISIYRGNLPLHF. CDR3 DNA: TGTGCCATTAGTATATACAGGGGTAATTTACCCCTCCACTTT.

This clonotype was observed at least ten times. The final CDR3 position lacks the conserved phenylalanine or tryptophan, pointing to a likely read error. The chain uses TRBV11-3 and TRBJ1-1; unclear D gene. Germline V lookup: CDR1 SGHNT, CDR2 YENEEA. V lost 0 bases and J 2 bases, leaving 7 bases between the germline ends. This CDR3 region has 14 residues. The CDR3 coding sequence is TGTGCCAGCAGCTTAGACACCGCAAACACTGAAGCTTTCTCT. This translates into CASSLDTANTEAFS.

There are many counts of this clonotype. This chain joins TRBV10-3 and TRBJ1-5; perhaps TRBD1 as D (6 bases). CDR1 is ENHRY, CDR2 SYGVKD, per germline. Between the trimmed V and J ends, which lost 2 bases and 6 bases, there was a span of 17 bases. The CDR3 sequence is 16 residues long. The CDR3 loop is CAISEGSGGAGQPQHF. In DNA form, the CDR3 reads TGTGCCATCAGTGAGGGGAGCGGGGGCGCGGGTCAGCCCCAGCATTTT.

This clonotype was detected ten times or more. V is TRBV6-5 and J is TRBJ1-5; D not resolved. Trimming pared 2 bases from V and 5 bases from J, leaving 10 bases between. This CDR3 comprises 14 residues. Germline CDR1 MNHEY, CDR2 SVGAGI. The CDR3 region is CASSYSPDYQPQHF. The CDR3 DNA sequence: TGTGCCAGCAGTTACAGCCCAGATTATCAGCCCCAGCATTTT.

The J gene is TRBJ1-1, the V gene TRBV2; D may be TRBD1 (5 bases). Between the trimmed V and J ends, which lost 6 bases and 1 base, there was a span of 15 bases. CDR3 length: 15 amino acids. Germline lookup yields CDR1 SNHLY and CDR2 FYNNEI. The CDR3 nucleotides read TGTGCCAGCAGGAACCGGGACGCCTCGAACACTGAAGCTTTCTTT. As protein: CASRNRDASNTEAFF.

The chain carries TRBV7-2 and TRBJ2-7, with 9 bases identical to TRBD1. The length of the CDR3 is 18 residues. J was trimmed by 1 base and V by 0 bases; bases with no gene match: 10. Germline lookup yields CDR1 SGHTA and CDR2 FQGNSA. The CDR3 spells CASSLAQGASYFSYEQYF. The CDR3 DNA is TGTGCCAGCAGCTTAGCACAGGGGGCGTCTTATTTTTCCTACGAGCAGTACTTC. The full variable domain, completed using reference TRBV7-2 and TRBJ2-7, is GAGVSQSPSNKVTEKGKDVELRCDPISGHTALYWYRQSLGQGLEFLIYFQGNSAPDKSGLPSDRFSAERTGGSVSTLTIQRTQQEDSAVYLCASSLAQGASYFSYEQYFGPGTRLTVT.

The chain has TRBV7-8 and TRBJ1-6, with D maybe TRBD1 (5 bases). The germline V gene has CDR1 SGHVS and CDR2 FQNEAQ. V was trimmed by 8 bases and J by 6 bases, leaving 14 bases between them. The CDR3 covers 14 residues. CDR3 protein: CASGQGIGNSPLHF. As DNA, the CDR3 is TGTGCCAGCGGGCAGGGAATTGGTAATTCACCCCTCCACTTT.

This clonotype was found many times. V is TRBV10-3 and J is TRBJ2-7; 9 bases match TRBD1. Germline-derived CDR1 and CDR2 are ENHRY and SYGVKD. After removal of 8 bases from V and 5 bases from J, the junction contained 1 base not matched to a gene. The CDR3 sequence is 11 residues long. The CDR3 here is CAIGDRDEQYF. CDR3 sequence (DNA): TGTGCCATCGGGGACAGGGACGAGCAGTACTTC.

This clonotype was seen at least ten times. This chain links TRBV9 with TRBJ1-1, with 9 bases aligning to TRBD1. Trimming at V came to 0 bases and at J to 6 bases, leaving 3 bases not matched to a gene. From germline, CDR1 is SGDLS and CDR2 YYNGEE. The CDR3 is 14 residues long. This CDR3 reads CASSVEQGAAEAFF. CDR3 nucleotide sequence: TGTGCCAGCAGCGTAGAACAGGGGGCGGCTGAAGCTTTCTTT. Looking up the rest from reference TRBV9 and TRBJ1-1 gives the full variable domain: DSGVTQTPKHLITATGQRVTLRCSPRSGDLSVYWYQQSLDQGLQFLIQYYNGEERAKGNILERFSAQQFPDLHSELNLSSLELGDSALYFCASSVEQGAAEAFFGQGTRLTVV.

To note about this clonotype: A junction end diverges from the germline sequence, so it may reflect a read error. The chain links TRBV7-2 to TRBJ2-5, with no clear D. CDR1 and CDR2 (germline): SGHTA, FQGNSA. The length of the CDR3 is 11 residues. This chain's CDR3 is CASSFVETLYF. The CDR3, as DNA: TGTGCCAGCAGCTTCGTCGAGACCCTGTACTTC.

This clonotype appeared many times. This chain uses TRBV12-3 or TRBV12-4 with TRBJ1-5; 10 nucleotides match TRBD1. This CDR3 is 16 amino acids long. The junction had 4 bases not matched to a gene; V was cut back by 1 base and J by 4 bases. The CDR3 loop reads CASSLVGQGPNQPQHF. DNA of the CDR3: TGTGCCAGCAGTTTAGTGGGACAGGGGCCGAATCAGCCCCAGCATTTT.

This clonotype occurred many times. The J gene is TRBJ2-7, the V gene TRBV6-5; D is tentatively TRBD1 or TRBD2 (5 bases each). The V end lost 4 bases, the J end lost 3 bases, and 10 bases lay between the germline ends. Germline V gene lookup returns CDR1 MNHEY and CDR2 SVGAGI. CDR3 length: 13 amino acids. The CDR3: CASSLGRLYEQYF. DNA of the CDR3: TGTGCCAGCAGTTTGGGACGTCTCTACGAGCAGTACTTC.

The DNA for the CDR3 is TGTGCCAGCAGTTACTCGTGGGTTGAGGGAAGGACCTACGAGCAGTACTTC. Its protein is CASSYSWVEGRTYEQYF. This chain uses TRBV6-2 or TRBV6-3 with TRBJ2-7; D is possibly TRBD2 (5 bases). Trimming removed 0 bases from V and 2 bases from J, with 17 bases in between. CDR1 and CDR2 (germline): MNHEY, SVGEGT. The CDR3 runs to 17 residues.